This T cell receptor (beta chain) was sequenced during a study of a mutant IDH1 vaccine in newly diagnosed glioma. With respect to this clone: The antigen is undetermined.

As for time point: week 35, safety follow-up. Every vaccination contained 300 ug of the mutant IDH1 20-mer peptide and was paired with topical imiquimod. Eight vaccine doses were administered to patients at weeks 1, 3, 5, 7, 11, 15, 19 and 23. V was trimmed by 7 bases and J by 2 bases, leaving 18 bases between them. CDR1 and CDR2 (germline): ENHRY, SYGVKD. The CDR3 has 16 amino acids. The protocol was immunoSEQ multiplex PCR, while the TCRdb copy is restricted to in-frame clones and leaves out a portion. In the table there are roughly 60,000 clones, 75% to 85% of which are singletons. The clonotype comes from a man aged 35 to 55 with glioma. The chain links TRBV10-3 to TRBJ2-4; TRBD1 might be the D (6 bases). The sample consisted of PBMCs, taken from a glioma patient whose treatment included an IDH1 peptide vaccine. The CDR3 sequence: CAIKLPTGIPKNIQYF. DNA of the CDR3: TGTGCCATCAAACTCCCAACAGGGATACCCAAAAACATTCAGTACTTC.